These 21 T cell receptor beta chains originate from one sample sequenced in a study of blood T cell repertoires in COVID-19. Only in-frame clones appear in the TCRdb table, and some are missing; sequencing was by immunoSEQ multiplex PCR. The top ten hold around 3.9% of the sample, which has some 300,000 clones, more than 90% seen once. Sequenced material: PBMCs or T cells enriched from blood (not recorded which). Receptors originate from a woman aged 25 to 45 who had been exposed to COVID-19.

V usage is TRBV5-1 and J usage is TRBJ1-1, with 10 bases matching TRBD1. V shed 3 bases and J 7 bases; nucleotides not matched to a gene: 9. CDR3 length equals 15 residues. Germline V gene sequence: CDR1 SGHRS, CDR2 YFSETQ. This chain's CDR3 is CASSSPDRGPDEAFF. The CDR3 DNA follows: TGCGCCAGCAGCTCGCCCGACAGGGGGCCCGATGAAGCTTTCTTT.

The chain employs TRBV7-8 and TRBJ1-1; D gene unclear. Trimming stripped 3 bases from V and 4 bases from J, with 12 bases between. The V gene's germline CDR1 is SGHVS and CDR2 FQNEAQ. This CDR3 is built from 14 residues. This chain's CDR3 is CASSFTRGVTEAFF. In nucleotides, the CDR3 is TGTGCCAGCAGCTTTACGAGAGGTGTCACTGAAGCTTTCTTT.

The CDR3, as DNA: TGTGCCAGCAGCTTAGTAAGCAGCGACTATGGCTACACCTTC. This gives the protein CASSLVSSDYGYTF. The gene calls are TRBV7-2 and TRBJ1-2; D is unclear. This CDR3 region has 14 residues. The germline V and J ends were trimmed by 1 base and 3 bases, with 9 bases remaining between them. CDR1 and CDR2 (germline): SGHTA, FQGNSA.

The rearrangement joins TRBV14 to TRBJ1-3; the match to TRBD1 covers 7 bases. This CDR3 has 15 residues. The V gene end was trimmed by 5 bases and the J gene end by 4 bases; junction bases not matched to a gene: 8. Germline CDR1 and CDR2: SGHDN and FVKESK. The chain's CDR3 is CASSELQGRGNTIYF. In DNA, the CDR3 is TGTGCCAGCAGCGAGCTACAGGGGCGAGGAAACACCATATATTTT.

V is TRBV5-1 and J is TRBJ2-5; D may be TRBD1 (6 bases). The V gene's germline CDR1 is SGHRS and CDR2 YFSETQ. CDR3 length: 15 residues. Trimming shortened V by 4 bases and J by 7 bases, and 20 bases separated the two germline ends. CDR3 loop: CASSVGQLFQGTQYF. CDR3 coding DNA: TGCGCCAGCAGCGTCGGACAGTTGTTCCAGGGGACCCAGTACTTC.

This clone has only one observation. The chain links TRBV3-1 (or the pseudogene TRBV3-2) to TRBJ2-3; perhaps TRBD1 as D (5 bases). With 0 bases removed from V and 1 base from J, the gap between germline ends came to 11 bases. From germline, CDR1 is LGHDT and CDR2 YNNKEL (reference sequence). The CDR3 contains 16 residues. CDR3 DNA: TGTGCCAGCAGCCAAGAAATGGTCAGGGGCACAGATACGCAGTATTTT. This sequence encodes CASSQEMVRGTDTQYF.

CDR3 sequence: CASSQDGRDLGYTF. CDR3 nucleotide sequence: TGCGCCAGCAGCCAAGATGGGAGGGATTTGGGCTACACCTTC. The chain employs TRBV4-3 and TRBJ1-2; D is unclear. The CDR3 covers 14 residues. Germline CDR1 is LGHNA and CDR2 is YSLEER. The V and J ends lost 0 bases and 8 bases respectively, with 13 bases between them.

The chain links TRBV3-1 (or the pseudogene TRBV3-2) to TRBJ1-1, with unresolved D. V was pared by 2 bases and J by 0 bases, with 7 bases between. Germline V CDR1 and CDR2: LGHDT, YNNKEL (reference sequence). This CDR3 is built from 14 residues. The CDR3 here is CASSQRQLNTEAFF. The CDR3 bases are TGTGCCAGCAGCCAAAGACAATTGAACACTGAAGCTTTCTTT.

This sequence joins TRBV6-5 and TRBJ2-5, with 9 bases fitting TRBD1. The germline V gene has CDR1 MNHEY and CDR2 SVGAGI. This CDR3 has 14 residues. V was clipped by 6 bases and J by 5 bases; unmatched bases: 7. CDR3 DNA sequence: TGTGCCAGCAGCCGGGACAGGGCATGGGAGACCCAGTACTTC. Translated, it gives CASSRDRAWETQYF.

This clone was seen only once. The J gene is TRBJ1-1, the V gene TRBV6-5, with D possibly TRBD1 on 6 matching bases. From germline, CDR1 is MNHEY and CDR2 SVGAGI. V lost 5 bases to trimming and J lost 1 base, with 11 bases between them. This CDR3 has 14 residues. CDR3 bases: TGTGCCAGCAGTCGGGACAACCCGAACACTGAAGCTTTCTTT. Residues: CASSRDNPNTEAFF.

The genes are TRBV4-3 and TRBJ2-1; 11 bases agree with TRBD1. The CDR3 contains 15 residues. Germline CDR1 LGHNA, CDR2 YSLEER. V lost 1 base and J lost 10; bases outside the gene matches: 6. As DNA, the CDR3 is TGCGCCAGCAGCCAAGGGACAGGGGGCGCCGAGGAGCAGTTCTTC. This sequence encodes CASSQGTGGAEEQFF.

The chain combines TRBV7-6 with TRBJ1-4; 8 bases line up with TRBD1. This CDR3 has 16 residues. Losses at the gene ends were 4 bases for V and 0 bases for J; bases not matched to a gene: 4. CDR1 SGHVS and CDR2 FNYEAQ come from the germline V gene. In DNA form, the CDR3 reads TGTGCCAGCAGCTCGATACAGGGGGCAACTAATGAAAAACTGTTTTTT. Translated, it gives CASSSIQGATNEKLFF.

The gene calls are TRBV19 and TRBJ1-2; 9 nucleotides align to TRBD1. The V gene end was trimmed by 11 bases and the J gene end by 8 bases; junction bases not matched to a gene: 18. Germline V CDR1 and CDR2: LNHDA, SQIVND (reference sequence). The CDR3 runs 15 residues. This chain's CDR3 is CASRTGARGLWGYTF. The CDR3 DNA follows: TGTGCCTCACGGACAGGGGCGAGGGGTTTATGGGGCTACACCTTC.

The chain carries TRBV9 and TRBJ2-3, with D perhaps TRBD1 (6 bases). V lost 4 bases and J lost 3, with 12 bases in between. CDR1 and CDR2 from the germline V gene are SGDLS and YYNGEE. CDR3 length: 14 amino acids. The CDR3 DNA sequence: TGTGCCAGCAGCCGAGGGGGTTGGACAGATACGCAGTATTTT. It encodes CASSRGGWTDTQYF.

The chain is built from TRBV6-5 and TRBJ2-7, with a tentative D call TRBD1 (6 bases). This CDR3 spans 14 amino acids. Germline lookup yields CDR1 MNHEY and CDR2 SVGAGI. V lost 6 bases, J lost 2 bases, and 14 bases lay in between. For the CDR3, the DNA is TGTGCCAGCAGAAGAGACAGGTTTCCCTACGAGCAGTACTTC. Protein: CASRRDRFPYEQYF.

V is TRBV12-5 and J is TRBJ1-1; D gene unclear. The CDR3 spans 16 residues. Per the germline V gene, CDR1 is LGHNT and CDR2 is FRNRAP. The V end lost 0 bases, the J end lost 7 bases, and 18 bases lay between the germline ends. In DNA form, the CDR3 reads TGTGCTAGTGGTTTGGTAGTTTTAACAGAGCCCCTTGAAGCTTTCTTT. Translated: CASGLVVLTEPLEAFF.

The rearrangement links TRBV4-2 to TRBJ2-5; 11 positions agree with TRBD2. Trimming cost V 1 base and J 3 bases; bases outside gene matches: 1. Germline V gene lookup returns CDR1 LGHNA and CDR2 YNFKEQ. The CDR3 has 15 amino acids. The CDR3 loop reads CASSQVSGGEETQYF. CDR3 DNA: TGTGCCAGCAGCCAAGTTAGCGGGGGGGAAGAGACCCAGTACTTC.

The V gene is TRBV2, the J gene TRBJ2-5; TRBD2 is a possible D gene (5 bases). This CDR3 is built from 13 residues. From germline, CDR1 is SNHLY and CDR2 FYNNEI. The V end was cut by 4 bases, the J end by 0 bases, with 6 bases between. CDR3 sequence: CASSGGYQETQYF. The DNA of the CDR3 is TGTGCCAGCAGTGGAGGGTACCAAGAGACCCAGTACTTC. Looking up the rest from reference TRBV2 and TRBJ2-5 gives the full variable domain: EPEVTQTPSHQVTQMGQEVILRCVPISNHLYFYWYRQILGQKVEFLVSFYNNEISEKSEIFDDQFSVERPDGSNFTLKIRSTKLEDSAMYFCASSGGYQETQYFGPGTRLLVL.

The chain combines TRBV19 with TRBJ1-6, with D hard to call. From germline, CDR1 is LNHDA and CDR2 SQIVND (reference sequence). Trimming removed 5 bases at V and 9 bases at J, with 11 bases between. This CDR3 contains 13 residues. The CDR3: CASSYGSSSPLHF. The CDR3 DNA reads TGTGCCAGTAGTTATGGGAGTAGTTCACCCCTCCACTTT. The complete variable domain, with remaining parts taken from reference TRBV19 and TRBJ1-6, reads DGGITQSPKYLFRKEGQNVTLSCEQNLNHDAMYWYRQDPGQGLRLIYYSQIVNDFQKGDIAEGYSVSREKKESFPLTVTSAQKNPTAFYLCASSYGSSSPLHFGNGTRLTVT.

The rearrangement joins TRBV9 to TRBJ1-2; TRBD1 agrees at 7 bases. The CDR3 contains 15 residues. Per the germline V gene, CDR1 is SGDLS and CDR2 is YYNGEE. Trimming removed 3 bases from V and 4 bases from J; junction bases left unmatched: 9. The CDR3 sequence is CASSARDRDRYGYTF. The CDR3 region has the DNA TGTGCCAGCAGCGCTAGAGACAGGGATCGCTATGGCTACACCTTC.

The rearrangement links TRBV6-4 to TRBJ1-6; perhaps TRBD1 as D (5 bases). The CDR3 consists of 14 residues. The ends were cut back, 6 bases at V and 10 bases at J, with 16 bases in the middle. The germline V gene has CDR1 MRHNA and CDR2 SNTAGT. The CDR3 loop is CASRGAGIGSPLHF. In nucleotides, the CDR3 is TGTGCCAGCAGGGGCGCAGGGATCGGGTCACCCCTCCACTTT.